This is a list of T cell receptor beta chains from one sample in a study of shared clonotypes between healthy human individuals. This table comes from immunoSEQ multiplex PCR, and its TCRdb copy is limited to in-frame clones, with some not included. The sample holds about 980,000 clones, about three quarters seen once. The sample was memory CD4+ T cells sorted from blood. All receptors derive from a man younger than 35 in good health. CDR3s include the opening cysteine and the closing phenylalanine or tryptophan. D genes are given only for firm matches. Only part of the rows carry a size: once, few, many, or a class if the clone is expanded.

j_gene: TRBJ2-7
abundance: -
len: 20
d_gene: TRBD2
v_gene: TRBV4-1
CDR3aa: CASSQSDWQAGDRRSYEQYF
CDR3nt: TGCGCCAGCAGCCAAAGCGACTGGCAAGCGGGGGACCGCCGCTCCTACGAGCAGTACTTC

j_gene: TRBJ2-4
abundance: -
len: 14
d_gene: TRBD1
v_gene: TRBV6-1
CDR3aa: CASVAGTGGNIQYF
CDR3nt: TGTGCCAGCGTAGCCGGGACAGGGGGAAACATTCAGTACTTC

j_gene: TRBJ2-5
abundance: -
len: 18
d_gene: TRBD2
v_gene: TRBV6-1
CDR3aa: CASSEALWTSDPRETQYF
CDR3nt: TGTGCCAGCAGTGAAGCGCTGTGGACTAGCGATCCCCGAGAGACCCAGTACTTC

j_gene: TRBJ1-1
abundance: -
len: 15
d_gene: -
v_gene: TRBV5-1
CDR3aa: CASSLDPGGNTEAFF
CDR3nt: TGCGCCAGCAGCTTGGACCCGGGGGGGAACACTGAAGCTTTCTTT

j_gene: TRBJ2-5
abundance: -
len: 16
d_gene: TRBD2
v_gene: TRBV4-1
CDR3aa: CASSQGGGLAGETQYF
CDR3nt: TGCGCCAGCAGCCAAGGCGGAGGACTAGCGGGGGAGACCCAGTACTTC

j_gene: TRBJ1-4
abundance: few
len: 16
d_gene: TRBD1
v_gene: TRBV18
CDR3aa: CASSPPRTGVKEKLFF
CDR3nt: TGTGCCAGCTCACCACCGAGGACAGGGGTTAAGGAAAAACTGTTTTTT

j_gene: TRBJ1-4
abundance: -
len: 14
d_gene: -
v_gene: TRBV2
CDR3aa: CASSEQGNNEKLFF
CDR3nt: TGTGCCAGCAGTGAACAGGGAAATAATGAAAAACTGTTTTTT

j_gene: TRBJ1-2
abundance: -
len: 18
d_gene: TRBD1
v_gene: TRBV28
CDR3aa: CASSLPTGTGGSNYGYTF
CDR3nt: TGTGCCAGCAGTTTGCCAACCGGGACAGGGGGTTCTAACTATGGCTACACCTTC

j_gene: TRBJ2-7
abundance: few
len: 14
d_gene: TRBD1
v_gene: TRBV25-1
CDR3aa: CASRSGSTGREQYF
CDR3nt: TGTGCCAGCAGGTCGGGATCGACAGGGCGCGAGCAGTACTTC

j_gene: TRBJ1-4
abundance: -
len: 14
d_gene: -
v_gene: TRBV30
CDR3aa: CAWSGAAINEKLFF
CDR3nt: TGTGCCTGGAGTGGGGCAGCCATTAATGAAAAACTGTTTTTT

j_gene: TRBJ1-1
abundance: few
len: 11
d_gene: -
v_gene: TRBV19
CDR3aa: CASSIGAEAFF
CDR3nt: TGTGCCAGTAGTATCGGAGCTGAAGCTTTCTTT